The 29 T cell receptor beta chains listed next were all sequenced from one sample in a study of identical twins. TCRdb recomputed calls from the 5' RACE reads with MiXCR, one row per CDR3 protein. The table lists approximately 630,000 distinct CDR3 sequences, 7% to 7.5% of them singletons. The same sample was also used in a study of yellow fever vaccine responses in identical twins.

The sample consisted of PBMCs. The source of these receptors is a woman under 30 in good health.

The chain links TRBV12-5 to TRBJ2-1, with a possible D match to TRBD2 (6 bases). This CDR3 has 13 amino acids. Germline loops: CDR1 LGHNT, CDR2 FRNRAP. The V and J ends lost 7 bases and 4 bases respectively, with 11 bases between them. CDR3 region: CASEAGLYNEQFF. CDR3 in DNA: TGTGCTAGTGAGGCGGGGCTATACAATGAGCAGTTCTTC.

This clonotype showed up many times. This sequence joins TRBV20-1 and TRBJ2-1, with 10 bases that match TRBD1. From germline, CDR1 is DFQATT and CDR2 SNEGSKA (reference sequence). V shed 2 bases and J 4 bases; nucleotides not matched to a gene: 2. CDR3 length: 14 residues. The CDR3 DNA reads TGCAGTGCTAGATCGGACAGGGGGTACAATGAGCAGTTCTTC. This encodes CSARSDRGYNEQFF.

The CDR3 spells CASSQLTSYEQFF. CDR3 coding DNA: TGCGCCAGCAGCCAGCTTACTAGCTATGAGCAGTTCTTC. The rearrangement uses TRBV4-1 and TRBJ2-1; TRBD2 is a possible D gene (6 bases). CDR1 is MGHRA, CDR2 YSYEKL, per germline. The CDR3 loop spans 13 amino acids. Trimming took 3 bases from V and 8 from J, leaving 11 bases between them.

This clonotype occurred many times. V is TRBV7-3 and J is TRBJ2-5; D gene ambiguous. CDR1 and CDR2 (germline): SGHTA, FQGTGA. Trimming removed 2 bases from V and 1 base from J, with 11 bases in between. CDR3 length: 15 residues. As DNA, the CDR3 is TGTGCCAGCAGCTTAGTAAAGGGCCCCCAAGAGACCCAGTACTTC. Translating it yields CASSLVKGPQETQYF.

This clonotype was detected only a few times. The genes are TRBV6-1 and TRBJ2-7, with 8 bases that match TRBD2. Germline V CDR1 and CDR2: MNHNS, SASEGT. The CDR3 length is 14 residues. The J segment lost 5 bases and the V segment lost 6 bases, leaving 9 bases of the junction unmatched. Here the CDR3 DNA reads TGTGCCAGCAGACTAGCGGCACCGAGGGACGAGCAGTACTTC. Amino acid sequence: CASRLAAPRDEQYF.

This clonotype came up many times. The chain links TRBV11-2 to TRBJ2-3; 9 positions agree with TRBD2. This CDR3 region has 18 residues. Trimming at V came to 2 bases and at J to 2 bases, leaving 11 bases not matched to a gene. The germline CDR1 and CDR2 sequences are SGHAT and FQNNGV. The CDR3 region has the DNA TGTGCCAGCAGCTTATACCGTATAGGCGGGAGGGCCACAGATACGCAGTATTTT. Protein: CASSLYRIGGRATDTQYF.

There are a few counts of this clonotype. This chain joins TRBV29-1 and TRBJ2-1; D may be TRBD2 (6 bases). Germline assignment: CDR1 SQVTM and CDR2 ANQGSEA. The CDR3 runs to 14 residues. The ends were cut back, 4 bases at V and 6 bases at J, with 16 bases in the middle. In DNA, the CDR3 is TGCAGCGTTGCTTGGCTAGCGAGCGGCAATGAGCAGTTCTTC. This gives the protein CSVAWLASGNEQFF.

This chain joins TRBV29-1 and TRBJ2-3; TRBD1 matches at 8 bases. The CDR3 sequence is 12 residues long. The germline V gene encodes CDR1 SQVTM and CDR2 ANQGSEA. In DNA form, the CDR3 reads TGCACCAAGGGACAGGCTCAAGATACGCAGTATTTT. It yields the protein CTKGQAQDTQYF.

The chain carries TRBV21-1 and TRBJ2-7; the D call in the table, TRBD2, was not verified against the DNA. TRBV21-1 is given as a pseudogene. CDR3 length: 18 residues. The CDR3 DNA sequence: TGTGCCAGCAGCAAAGTTGGGACTAGCGGGGTCCCCTCCTACGAGCAGTACGTC. Translating gives CASSKVGTSGVPSYEQYV.

This chain uses TRBV7-6 with TRBJ2-3, with D possibly being TRBD1 or TRBD2 (5 bases each). The germline V gene encodes CDR1 SGHVS and CDR2 FNYEAQ. The V end was cut by 5 bases, the J end by 0 bases, with 12 bases between. The CDR3 extends over 15 amino acids. CDR3 in DNA: TGTGCCAGCAGCCCCCGGGGCTTGAGCACAGATACGCAGTATTTT. Its protein is CASSPRGLSTDTQYF.

This clonotype turned up a few times. The chain links TRBV12-3 or TRBV12-4 to TRBJ2-3; 7 positions match TRBD2. J gave up 4 bases and V 5 bases, and 9 bases lay outside the gene matches. The CDR3 runs to 15 residues. In nucleotides, the CDR3 is TGTGCCAGCAGTAAGGAAGGACTAGTTTCAGATACGCAGTATTTT. Translation gives CASSKEGLVSDTQYF.

This clonotype was counted only a few times. The rearrangement joins TRBV19 to TRBJ1-3; 8 bases map to TRBD1. The CDR3 consists of 13 residues. After removal of 6 bases from V and 3 bases from J, the junction contained 1 base not matched to a gene. The germline V gene has CDR1 LNHDA and CDR2 SQIVND (reference sequence). CDR3 coding DNA: TGTGCCAGTAGCACAGGGGGTGGAAACACCATATATTTT. Protein product: CASSTGGGNTIYF.

This clonotype was observed many times. This rearrangement joins TRBV5-1 to TRBJ2-7; TRBD1 agrees at 8 bases. CDR1 SGHRS and CDR2 YFSETQ come from the germline V gene. The CDR3 covers 15 residues. J lost 1 base, V lost 0 bases, and 3 bases had no gene match. The CDR3 sequence is CASSLATGGSYEQYV. In DNA form, the CDR3 reads TGCGCCAGCAGCTTGGCTACAGGGGGATCCTACGAGCAGTACGTC.

This clonotype was seen only a few times. The chain combines TRBV3-1 with TRBJ2-3, with D tentatively TRBD2 (5 bases). V shed 0 bases and J shed 2 bases, with 15 bases lying between them. This CDR3 spans 17 amino acids. Looked up from germline, CDR1 is LGHDT and CDR2 is YNNKEL (reference sequence). The CDR3 sequence is CASSQDLLDLNTDTQYF. The CDR3, as DNA: TGTGCCAGCAGCCAAGACCTCCTGGACTTAAACACAGATACGCAGTATTTT.

There are many counts of this clonotype. This chain uses TRBV12-3 or TRBV12-4 with TRBJ1-4; D ambiguous. The CDR3 contains 15 residues. The germline V and J ends were trimmed by 8 bases and 2 bases, with 15 bases remaining between them. The CDR3 region is CASGLTFPTNEKLFF. The CDR3 DNA is TGTGCCAGCGGACTCACTTTTCCGACTAATGAAAAACTGTTTTTT.

In this sample, this clonotype turned up many times. This chain joins TRBV10-3 and TRBJ2-7; TRBD2 matches 8 bases. V lost 8 bases to trimming and J lost 5 bases; unmatched junction nucleotides: 8. Germline-derived CDR1 and CDR2 are ENHRY and SYGVKD. The CDR3 loop spans 13 amino acids. The CDR3 spells CAIRAREGDEQYF. The CDR3 region has the DNA TGTGCCATCCGGGCCCGGGAGGGCGACGAGCAGTACTTC.

The chain uses TRBV12-3 or TRBV12-4 and TRBJ2-4; D possibly matches TRBD1 or TRBD2 (7 bases each). This CDR3 contains 15 residues. V dropped 2 bases and J dropped 4 bases, with 12 bases sitting between them. As DNA, the CDR3 is TGTGCCAGCAGTTTATGGGAGGGACAGAAAAACATTCAGTACTTC. Translation: CASSLWEGQKNIQYF.

V gene TRBV5-1 combines with J gene TRBJ2-5; 7 bases are a match to TRBD2. V was pared by 4 bases and J by 5 bases, with 11 bases of the junction left unmatched. The CDR3 length is 15 residues. CDR1 is SGHRS, CDR2 YFSETQ, per germline. The CDR3 loop reads CASSSSGMPQETQYF. The DNA for the CDR3 is TGCGCCAGCAGCAGCAGCGGGATGCCCCAGGAGACCCAGTACTTC.

The V call is TRBV18, the J call TRBJ2-7; 10 bases agree with TRBD2. Trimming took 1 base from V and 2 from J; bases not matched to a gene: 14. Germline-derived CDR1 and CDR2 are KGHSH and LQKENI. This CDR3 is 19 amino acids long. The DNA of the CDR3 is TGTGCCAGCTCACCACTAACTAGCGGGACTGAAACACATCCCTACGAGCAGTACTTC. Translated, it gives CASSPLTSGTETHPYEQYF.

The table lists this clonotype with many counts. This rearrangement joins TRBV7-8 to TRBJ2-1; the D gene is possibly TRBD2 (5 bases). This CDR3 has 14 amino acids. The germline gives CDR1 SGHVS, CDR2 FQNEAQ. Trimming cost V 5 bases and J 1 base, with 9 bases left between them. The DNA of the CDR3 is TGTGCCAGCAGCCCCGACTATTCCTACAATGAGCAGTTCTTC. The encoded protein is CASSPDYSYNEQFF.

A few counts support this clonotype. CDR3 in amino acids: CATSDRPTRGNEQFF. CDR3 coding DNA: TGTGCCACCAGTGATCGACCAACTAGGGGCAATGAGCAGTTCTTC. The chain employs TRBV24-1 and TRBJ2-1; D assignment may be TRBD1 or TRBD2 (5 bases each). V lost 3 bases, J lost 6 bases, and 14 bases lay in between. Per germline, CDR1 KGHDR and CDR2 SFDVKD. This CDR3 contains 15 residues.

The V call is TRBV29-1, the J call TRBJ1-1; 7 bases line up with TRBD1. CDR1 is SQVTM and CDR2 is ANQGSEA in the germline V gene. The CDR3 sequence is 13 residues long. Germline trimming cut 7 bases from V and 10 bases from J; bases unmatched to any gene: 15. The CDR3 bases are TGCAGCGCCCAACAGGGGATCGAAGGGGGAGCTTTCTTT. It yields the protein CSAQQGIEGGAFF.

The CDR3 DNA is TGTGCCAGCAGTTTAGGGACTAGCGGGAGATATCGTACGCAGTATTTT. This translates into CASSLGTSGRYRTQYF. The rearrangement links TRBV28 to TRBJ2-3; 14 bases fit TRBD2. The CDR3 has 16 amino acids. The V and J ends lost 2 bases and 8 bases, in that order; junction bases with no gene match: 6. In germline, CDR1 is MDHEN, CDR2 SYDVKM. The full variable domain, completed using reference TRBV28 and TRBJ2-3, is DVKVTQSSRYLVKRTGEKVFLECVQDMDHENMFWYRQDPGLGLRLIYFSYDVKMKEKGDIPEGYSVSREKKERFSLILESASTNQTSMYLCASSLGTSGRYRTQYFGPGTRLTVL.

The DNA of the CDR3 is TGCGCCAGCAGCATCATAGGGAGGGAACACACTGAAGCTTTCTTT. Encoded protein: CASSIIGREHTEAFF. The genes are TRBV5-1 and TRBJ1-1; D is undetermined. This CDR3 has 15 residues. Germline V CDR1 and CDR2: SGHRS, YFSETQ. V lost 4 bases and J 3 bases, leaving 16 bases between the germline ends.

The table lists this clonotype with many counts. V usage is TRBV4-1 and J usage is TRBJ2-3; 7 bases fit TRBD1. The germline gives CDR1 MGHRA, CDR2 YSYEKL. V gave up 4 bases and J gave up 2 bases; unmatched junction bases: 9. The CDR3 runs 16 residues. CDR3 in amino acids: CASSRYDRAYTDTQYF. CDR3 sequence (DNA): TGCGCCAGCAGCCGCTACGACAGGGCCTACACAGATACGCAGTATTTT.

The chain uses TRBV28 and TRBJ1-2, with D unresolved. V lost 2 bases and J 0 bases, leaving 10 bases between the germline ends. This CDR3 is 15 amino acids long. CDR1 MDHEN and CDR2 SYDVKM come from the germline V gene. CDR3 nucleotides: TGTGCCAGCAGTTTAGAGTTCAGTTCTAACTATGGCTACACCTTC. Translation gives CASSLEFSSNYGYTF.

This clonotype was seen a few times. This chain uses TRBV7-9 with TRBJ2-2; 7 nucleotides agree with TRBD2. Germline-derived CDR1 and CDR2 are SEHNR and FQNEAQ (reference sequence). This CDR3 has 16 residues. Trimming at V came to 5 bases and at J to 5 bases, leaving 11 bases not matched to a gene. The CDR3 DNA sequence: TGTGCCAGCAGCATCCGGACGGGGGGAATTACCGGGGAGCTGTTTTTT. This translates into CASSIRTGGITGELFF.

This clonotype appeared a few times. The J gene is TRBJ2-2, the V gene TRBV12-5; TRBD1 is a possible D gene (5 bases). This CDR3 has 15 amino acids. Trimming stripped 3 bases from V and 0 bases from J, with 8 bases between. Germline assignment: CDR1 LGHNT and CDR2 FRNRAP. CDR3 amino acids: CASGFSTANTGELFF. CDR3 nucleotides: TGTGCTAGTGGTTTTTCGACAGCGAACACCGGGGAGCTGTTTTTT. The full variable domain, with the rest looked up from reference TRBV12-5 and TRBJ2-2, is DARVTQTPRHKVTEMGQEVTMRCQPILGHNTVFWYRQTMMQGLELLAYFRNRAPLDDSGMPKDRFSAEMPDATLATLKIQPSEPRDSAVYFCASGFSTANTGELFFGEGSRLTVL.

V usage is TRBV7-6 and J usage is TRBJ2-7; 9 bases align to TRBD1. The CDR3 sequence is 15 residues long. V shed 3 bases and J 3 bases; nucleotides not matched to a gene: 6. Germline values: CDR1 SGHVS, CDR2 FNYEAQ. The chain's CDR3 is CASSFGGQGYYEQYF. CDR3 bases: TGTGCCAGCAGCTTCGGGGGACAGGGCTACTACGAGCAGTACTTC.